Below are 12 T cell receptor beta chains sequenced from a single sample in a study of response to subunit inactivated influenza vaccine. TCRdb independently ran MiXCR on the RT-PCR reads; one entry per CDR3 protein. The data hold fewer than 800,000 distinct CDR3 sequences, with 15% to 18% observed a single time. This specimen consisted of PBMCs from blood, obtained about 12 days after vaccination. The source is a man over 45 who received an inactivated influenza vaccine.

The chain couples TRBV12-3 or TRBV12-4 to TRBJ1-6; the match to TRBD1 covers 7 bases. Trimming removed 5 bases from V and 5 bases from J; junction bases left unmatched: 3. The CDR3 loop spans 14 amino acids. The CDR3 nucleotides are TGTGCCAGCAGTCCCACAGGGGATAATTCACCCCTCCACTTT. This sequence encodes CASSPTGDNSPLHF.

V and J are TRBV12-3 or TRBV12-4 and TRBJ2-5; 9 positions match TRBD2. The CDR3 sequence is 16 residues long. J lost 3 bases, V lost 1 base, and 6 bases had no gene match. CDR3 nucleotide sequence: TGTGCCAGCAGTTTAGACAGCGGGAGGTATAAAGAGACCCAGTACTTC. The encoded protein is CASSLDSGRYKETQYF.

The chain joins TRBV5-1 to TRBJ2-5; 9 nucleotides match TRBD1. V shed 2 bases and J 0 bases; nucleotides not matched to a gene: 11. Germline CDR1 reads SGHRS; CDR2 reads YFSETQ. The CDR3 has 18 amino acids. The CDR3 coding sequence is TGCGCCAGCAGCTTAGAGGGACAGGGAATCCTGTACCAAGAGACCCAGTACTTC. It translates to CASSLEGQGILYQETQYF.

This clonotype was observed at least ten times. This sequence joins TRBV5-1 and TRBJ1-1; no definite D call. CDR1 SGHRS and CDR2 YFSETQ come from the germline V gene. V was pared by 3 bases and J by 3 bases, with 6 bases between. The CDR3 is made up of 12 amino acids. The CDR3 region has the DNA TGCGCCAGCAGCTCCGGGCACACTGAAGCTTTCTTT. It specifies CASSSGHTEAFF.

The rearrangement links TRBV10-3 to TRBJ1-1, with TRBD1 matching over 7 bases. After removal of 6 bases from V and 1 base from J, the junction contained 11 bases not matched to a gene. Germline-derived CDR1 and CDR2 are ENHRY and SYGVKD. CDR3 length: 16 amino acids. The CDR3 nucleotides are TGTGCCATCAGGGCCCTCGTCGGACAGGAGAACACTGAAGCTTTCTTT. Residues: CAIRALVGQENTEAFF.

V gene TRBV7-3 combines with J gene TRBJ2-7, with 9 bases aligning to TRBD2. Losses at the gene ends were 0 bases for V and 6 bases for J; bases not matched to a gene: 6. CDR3 length: 15 residues. Germline CDR1 and CDR2: SGHTA and FQGTGA. In DNA, the CDR3 is TGTGCCAGCAGCTTAACTAGCGGGGGACGAAGCGAGCAGTACTTC. Amino acids: CASSLTSGGRSEQYF.

A few counts support this clonotype. V and J are TRBV7-2 and TRBJ2-7; 10 nucleotides match TRBD2. The germline V gene has CDR1 SGHTA and CDR2 FQGNSA. This CDR3 spans 16 amino acids. V was clipped by 1 base and J by 3 bases; unmatched bases: 6. This chain's CDR3 is CASSLGVSGRGYEQYF. The CDR3 DNA is TGTGCCAGCAGCTTAGGGGTCAGCGGGAGGGGCTACGAGCAGTACTTC.

This clonotype was detected many times. The rearrangement uses TRBV20-1 and TRBJ1-5; D is unclear. Trimming removed 6 bases from V and 7 bases from J, with 16 bases in between. CDR3 length: 13 residues. CDR1 is DFQATT and CDR2 is SNEGSKA in the germline V gene (reference sequence). CDR3 loop: CSALSSFNQPQHF. The CDR3 DNA reads as TGCAGTGCCCTATCCAGTTTCAACCAGCCCCAGCATTTT.

This clonotype was picked up a small number of times. The CDR3 nucleotides read TGTGCCAGCAGCAAGAAGCGTCGGGGAGTGAACACCGGGGAGCTGTTTTTT. As protein: CASSKKRRGVNTGELFF. The gene calls are TRBV5-6 and TRBJ2-2, with a possible D match to TRBD2 (5 bases). The CDR3 has 17 amino acids. Germline CDR1 SGHDT, CDR2 YYEEEE. The germline V and J ends were trimmed by 4 bases and 1 base, with 17 bases remaining between them.

This clonotype was counted a few times. The genes are TRBV12-3 or TRBV12-4 and TRBJ2-2, with D tentatively TRBD1 (5 bases). V lost 8 bases and J lost 0, with 13 bases in between. CDR3 size: 15 residues. For the CDR3, the DNA is TGTGCCAGCCGAGGACATAACGCGAACACCGGGGAGCTGTTTTTT. Translation: CASRGHNANTGELFF.

This clonotype was observed a few times. This chain uses TRBV6-2 or TRBV6-3 with TRBJ2-4, with TRBD2 matching 9 bases. CDR3 length: 20 amino acids. The V segment lost 5 bases and the J segment 0 bases; nucleotides outside the gene matches: 17. Per germline, CDR1 MNHEY and CDR2 SVGEGT. The CDR3 nucleotides read TGTGCCAGCAGTCCTAGGTACCTGGTAGCGGGAGATCTAGCCAAAAACATTCAGTACTTC. As protein: CASSPRYLVAGDLAKNIQYF.

This clonotype turned up a few times. J is TRBJ2-7 and V is TRBV12-3 or TRBV12-4; 10 positions match TRBD2. The junction had 7 bases not matched to a gene; V was cut back by 1 base and J by 4 bases. This CDR3 is built from 16 residues. The CDR3 nucleotides read TGTGCCAGCAGTTTAGTTCGGCTAGCGGGAGTTTACGAGCAGTACTTC. Amino acid sequence: CASSLVRLAGVYEQYF.